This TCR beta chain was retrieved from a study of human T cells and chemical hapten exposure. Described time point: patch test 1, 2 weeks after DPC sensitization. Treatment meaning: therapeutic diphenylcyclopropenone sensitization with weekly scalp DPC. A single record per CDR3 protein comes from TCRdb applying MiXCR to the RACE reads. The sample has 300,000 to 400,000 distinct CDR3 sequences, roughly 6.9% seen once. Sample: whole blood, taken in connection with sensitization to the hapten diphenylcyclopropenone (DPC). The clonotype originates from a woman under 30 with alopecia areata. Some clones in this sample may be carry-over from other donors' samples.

CDR3 nucleotides: TGTGCCAGCACGACCGGCAGTCCTAATCAGCCCCAGCATTTT. This translates into CASTTGSPNQPQHF. The J gene is TRBJ1-5, the V gene TRBV6-6; no definite D call. CDR3 length: 14 amino acids. Germline V gene sequence: CDR1 MNHNY, CDR2 SVGAGI (reference sequence). Trimming stripped 7 bases from V and 4 bases from J, with 14 bases between.